This TCR beta chain was documented in a study of T cells after yellow fever vaccination. Study summary: In the case of low-cell-number fractions, SMART-Seq v4 Ultra Low Input was used for preparation.

Whole-study results and caveats: The booster response re-showed most primary clones: 96% CD4, around 90% CD8.

Germline V gene data show CDR1 as LGHNA and CDR2 as YSLEER. This CDR3 comprises 19 residues. J was trimmed by 6 bases and V by 0 bases; bases with no gene match: 15. TCRdb fed the 5' RACE reads into MiXCR, producing one record per CDR3 protein. This sample has some 320,000 distinct CDR3 sequences, with approximately 4% found just once. On this clonotype: The target antigen is unknown.

This chain uses TRBV4-3 with TRBJ1-2; 11 bases fit TRBD1. This receptor was taken from a young man who received the YFV17D yellow fever vaccine. The sequenced sample was PBMCs, obtained 5 days after the yellow fever booster vaccination. DNA for the CDR3: TGCGCCAGCAGCCAAGATCAACGGACAGGGGGCGCGAAGGTTCATGGCTACACCTTC. It yields the protein CASSQDQRTGGAKVHGYTF.